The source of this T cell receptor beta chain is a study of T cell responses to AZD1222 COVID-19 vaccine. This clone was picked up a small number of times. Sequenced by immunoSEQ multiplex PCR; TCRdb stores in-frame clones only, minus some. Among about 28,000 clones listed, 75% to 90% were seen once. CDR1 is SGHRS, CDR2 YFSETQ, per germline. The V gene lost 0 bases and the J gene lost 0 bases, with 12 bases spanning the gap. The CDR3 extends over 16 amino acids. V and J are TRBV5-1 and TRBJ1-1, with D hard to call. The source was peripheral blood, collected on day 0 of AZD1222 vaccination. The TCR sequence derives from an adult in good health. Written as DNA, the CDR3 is TGCGCCAGCAGCTTGGGGGTCGGCCTTATGAACACTGAAGCTTTCTTT. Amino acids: CASSLGVGLMNTEAFF. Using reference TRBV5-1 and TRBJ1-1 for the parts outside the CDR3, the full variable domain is KAGVTQTPRYLIKTRGQQVTLSCSPISGHRSVSWYQQTPGQGLQFLFEYFSETQRNKGNFPGRFSGRQFSNSRSEMNVSTLELGDSALYLCASSLGVGLMNTEAFFGQGTRLTVV.